This TCR beta chain came from a study of blood T cell repertoires in COVID-19. Study context: The origin of the acute and convalescent COVID-19 samples was the United States, Italy and Spain.

Followed longitudinally, the Seattle patients had been enrolled during active infection. The CDR3 has 12 residues. Trimming pared 6 bases from V and 2 bases from J, leaving 6 bases between. Per germline, CDR1 MNHEY and CDR2 SVGEGT. Authors' data handling: Cell counts per sample came from amplifying reference gene primers. Sequencing was performed with immunoSEQ multiplex PCR; in TCRdb, only in-frame clones are kept and a portion is missing. V, J and clone size derive from that table, while D and trimming were established from the DNA sequence. There are about 370,000 clones in the sample; about 90% occur only once, and around 3% lies in the top ten.

The rearrangement joins TRBV6-2 or TRBV6-3 to TRBJ2-3; D gene uncertain. The source is a woman in her twenties or thirties with COVID-19, enrolled during active disease. The sample taken for sequencing was peripheral blood. As DNA, the CDR3 is TGTGCCAGCAGCTTAAACACAGATACGCAGTATTTT. Translating gives CASSLNTDTQYF.